Detailed here is one T cell receptor (beta chain). Its antigen is still unknown. The data stem from a study of breast tumors, draining lymph nodes, adjacent tissues. Whole-study results and caveats: Data fit most tumor T cells coming from lymph node, expanding in tumor. Tumors had less TCR diversity than lymph nodes, more than nontumor tissue.

TCRdb re-analysed the multiplex PCR reads in MiXCR, keeping a single row per CDR3 protein. The sample yields some 85,000 distinct CDR3 sequences, 25% to 35% seen once. Axillary draining lymph nodes of breast cancer patients supplied the node samples. Sequencing input: axillary lymph node tissue. The sequence came from a female donor with breast cancer. Some clones in this sample may be carry-over from other donors' samples.

CDR3 region: CASSFIIGGYTF. CDR3 DNA sequence: TGTGCCAGCAGTTTTATAATAGGTGGCTACACCTTC. J is TRBJ1-2 and V is TRBV12-3 or TRBV12-4; no reliable D call. Trimming removed 3 bases from V and 7 bases from J, with 9 bases in between. This CDR3 has 12 residues.